Sequencing of this T cell receptor beta chain was carried out in a study of T cells after somatic rescue of genetic block. The germline CDR1 and CDR2 sequences are KGHSH and LQKENI. This CDR3 comprises 14 residues. Trimming removed 6 bases from V and 5 bases from J; junction bases left unmatched: 6. Sequencing was performed with immunoSEQ multiplex PCR; in TCRdb, only in-frame clones are kept and a portion is missing. The data contain 55,000 to 70,000 clones, 85% to 95% of them singletons. The sequence came from a middle-aged man. V and J are TRBV18 and TRBJ1-4, with 7 bases aligning to TRBD1. The sequenced sample was peripheral blood mononuclear cells (PBMCs). In DNA form, the CDR3 reads TGTGCCAGCTCGCCGGACAGGTCAAATGAAAAACTGTTTTTT. It encodes CASSPDRSNEKLFF.